Shown below are 6 T cell receptor beta chains from a single sample sequenced in a study of T cells in Graves' hyperthyroidism and ophthalmopathy. Amplification targeted TCR beta CDR3 regions from RNA transcripts. First-round RT-PCR of the TCR CDR3 relied on the HTBI primer set. One entry per CDR3 protein results from TCRdb running MiXCR on the multiplex PCR reads. The data show some 560,000 distinct CDR3 sequences, with 14% seen just once and around 13% held by the top ten. The sample consisted of blood. Every receptor here comes from a woman in her 40s with Graves' hyperthyroidism.

Many counts were recorded for this clonotype. The rearrangement joins TRBV12-3 or TRBV12-4 to TRBJ1-5; D perhaps matches TRBD1 (6 bases). The CDR3 totals 14 residues. V lost 1 base, J lost 7 bases, and 11 bases lay in between. The CDR3 protein is CASSLGQGRQPQHF. Written as DNA, the CDR3 is TGTGCCAGCAGTTTAGGGCAGGGGCGACAGCCCCAGCATTTT.

This clonotype was seen at least ten times. J is TRBJ2-3 and V is TRBV28; 7 bases are a match to TRBD2. The junction had 8 bases not matched to a gene; V was cut back by 5 bases and J by 0 bases. Per the germline V gene, CDR1 is MDHEN and CDR2 is SYDVKM. This CDR3 region has 16 residues. The CDR3 sequence: CASSPLAGSSTDTQYF. The CDR3 nucleotides read TGTGCCAGCAGTCCCTTAGCGGGCTCTAGCACAGATACGCAGTATTTT.

The rearrangement joins TRBV5-1 to TRBJ1-1; 12 bases fit TRBD1. CDR1 and CDR2 from the germline V gene are SGHRS and YFSETQ. Trimming took 4 bases from V and 4 from J; bases not matched to a gene: 8. The CDR3 has 16 residues. CDR3 sequence: CASSPVGQGAATEAFF. CDR3 DNA sequence: TGCGCCAGCAGCCCCGTGGGACAGGGGGCGGCCACTGAAGCTTTCTTT.

This clonotype has a count of ten or more. The J gene is TRBJ2-7, the V gene TRBV12-3 or TRBV12-4; D assignment may be TRBD1 or TRBD2 (5 bases each). V lost 6 bases and J 5 bases, leaving 14 bases between the germline ends. The CDR3 has 13 amino acids. DNA of the CDR3: TGTGCCAGCAGGAGGGGACCCTACGACGAGCAGTACTTC. Translating gives CASRRGPYDEQYF.

This clonotype was recorded a few times. This sequence may be a read error, since a much larger clone differs from it by one base. The J gene is TRBJ2-5, the V gene TRBV6-1; D is possibly TRBD1 (7 bases). Germline CDR1 and CDR2: MNHNS and SASEGT. This CDR3 has 14 amino acids. V was cut by 7 bases and J by 2 bases, with 14 bases left in between. CDR3 in amino acids: CASTGGTRQETQYF. The CDR3 DNA reads as TGTGCCAGCACAGGGGGGACGCGGCAAGAGACCCAGTACTTC.

Many counts were recorded for this clonotype. This chain connects TRBV11-2 to TRBJ1-2; a possible D gene is TRBD1 (6 bases). Looked up from germline, CDR1 is SGHAT and CDR2 is FQNNGV. The CDR3 sequence is 14 residues long. Trimming left V 5 bases short and J 4 bases short, with 14 bases between. As DNA, the CDR3 is TGTGCCAGCAGCCCCAACAGGGAGAGCTATGGCTACACCTTC. Its protein product is CASSPNRESYGYTF.